What follows is one T cell receptor beta chain and its context. The CDR3 is 18 amino acids. The V gene end was trimmed by 4 bases and the J gene end by 4 bases; junction bases not matched to a gene: 8. The germline V gene has CDR1 MNHEY and CDR2 SMNVEV (reference sequence). The entry originates in a study of blood T cell repertoires in COVID-19. About the research overall: Sites in the United States, Italy and Spain provided acute and convalescent COVID-19 samples. T cells, B-cell-depleted T cells, or PBMCs provided the cDNA or gDNA that served as material.

Source study methods: Amplification with reference gene primers provided the estimates of nucleated cell counts. Data came from immunoSEQ multiplex PCR; TCRdb stores just in-frame clones and leaves some out. V and J calls and clone size come straight from that table; D and trimming were deduced from the DNA. The repertoire consists of approximately 68,000 clones, with about 89% occurring once and the leading ten covering under 15%. The chain has TRBV27 and TRBJ2-2; 14 bases line up with TRBD2. The receptor was isolated from a woman in her fifties or sixties with acute or convalescent COVID-19. The sequencing sample was made of peripheral blood. CDR3 region: CASSSGLAGAISTGELFF. The CDR3 DNA sequence: TGTGCCAGCAGTTCGGGACTAGCGGGGGCGATAAGCACCGGGGAGCTGTTTTTT.